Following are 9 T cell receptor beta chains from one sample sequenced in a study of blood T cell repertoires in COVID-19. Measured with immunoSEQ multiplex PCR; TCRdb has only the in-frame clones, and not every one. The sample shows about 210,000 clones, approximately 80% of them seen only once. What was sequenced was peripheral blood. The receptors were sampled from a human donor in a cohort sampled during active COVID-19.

Here the CDR3 DNA reads TGCAGTGCTGGTGCGGGCGGGGGCTATGGCTACACCTTC. This gives the protein CSAGAGGGYGYTF. The rearrangement uses TRBV20-1 and TRBJ1-2, with TRBD1 as a possible D gene (5 bases). CDR1 and CDR2 (germline): DFQATT, SNEGSKA (reference sequence). The length of the CDR3 is 13 residues. Trimming shortened V by 5 bases and J by 4 bases, and 14 bases separated the two germline ends.

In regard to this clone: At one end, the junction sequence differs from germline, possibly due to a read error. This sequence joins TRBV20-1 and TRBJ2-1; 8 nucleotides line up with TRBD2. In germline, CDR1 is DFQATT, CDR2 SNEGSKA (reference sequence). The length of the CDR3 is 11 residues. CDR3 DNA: TGTCTCCAGCGGGGGTACAATGAGCAGTTCTTC. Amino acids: CLQRGYNEQFF.

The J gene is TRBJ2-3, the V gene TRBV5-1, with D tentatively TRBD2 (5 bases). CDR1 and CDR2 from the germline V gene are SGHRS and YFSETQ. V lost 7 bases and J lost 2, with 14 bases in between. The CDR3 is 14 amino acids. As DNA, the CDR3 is TGCGCCAGCTCCCCGGAGCGGTCCACAGATACGCAGTATTTT. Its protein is CASSPERSTDTQYF. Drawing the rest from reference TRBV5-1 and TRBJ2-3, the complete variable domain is KAGVTQTPRYLIKTRGQQVTLSCSPISGHRSVSWYQQTPGQGLQFLFEYFSETQRNKGNFPGRFSGRQFSNSRSEMNVSTLELGDSALYLCASSPERSTDTQYFGPGTRLTVL.

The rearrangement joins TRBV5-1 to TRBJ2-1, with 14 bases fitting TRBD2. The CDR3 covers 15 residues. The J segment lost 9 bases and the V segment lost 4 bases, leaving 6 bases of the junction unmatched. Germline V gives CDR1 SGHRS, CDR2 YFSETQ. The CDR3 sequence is CASSPGLAGVSEQFF. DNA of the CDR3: TGCGCCAGCAGCCCGGGACTAGCGGGAGTCAGTGAGCAGTTCTTC.

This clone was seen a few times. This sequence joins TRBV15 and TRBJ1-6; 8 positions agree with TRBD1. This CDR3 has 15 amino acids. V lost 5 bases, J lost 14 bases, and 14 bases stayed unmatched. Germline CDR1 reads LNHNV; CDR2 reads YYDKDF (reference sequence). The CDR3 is CATSPDRAMPYTLHF. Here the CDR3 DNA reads TGTGCCACCAGCCCGGACAGGGCGATGCCCTATACCCTCCACTTT.

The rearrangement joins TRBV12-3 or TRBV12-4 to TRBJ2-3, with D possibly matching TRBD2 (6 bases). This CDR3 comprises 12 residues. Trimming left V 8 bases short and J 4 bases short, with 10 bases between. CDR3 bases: TGTGCCAGCCGGAGGGGCGCAGATACGCAGTATTTT. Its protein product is CASRRGADTQYF.

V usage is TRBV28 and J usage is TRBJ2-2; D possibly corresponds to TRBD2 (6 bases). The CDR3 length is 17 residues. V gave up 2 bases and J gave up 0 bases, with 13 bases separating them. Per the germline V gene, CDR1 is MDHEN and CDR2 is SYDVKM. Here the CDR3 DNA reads TGTGCCAGCAGTTTAAAGGCGGGACTGACGAACACCGGGGAGCTGTTTTTT. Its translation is CASSLKAGLTNTGELFF.

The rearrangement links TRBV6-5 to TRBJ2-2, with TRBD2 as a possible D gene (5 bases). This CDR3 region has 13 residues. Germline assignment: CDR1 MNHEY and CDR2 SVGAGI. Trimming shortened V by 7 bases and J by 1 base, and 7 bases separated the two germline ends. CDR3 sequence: CASKRGNTGELFF. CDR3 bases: TGTGCCAGCAAACGGGGGAACACCGGGGAGCTGTTTTTT.

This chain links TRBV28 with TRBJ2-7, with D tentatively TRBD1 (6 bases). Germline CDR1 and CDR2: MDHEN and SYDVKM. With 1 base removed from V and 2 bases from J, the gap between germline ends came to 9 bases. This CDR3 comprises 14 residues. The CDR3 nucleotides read TGTGCCAGCAGTTTATCAGGGGCCACCTACGAGCAGTACTTC. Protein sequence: CASSLSGATYEQYF.